The source of this T cell receptor beta chain is a study of T cell responses to AZD1222 COVID-19 vaccine. Clones were sequenced by immunoSEQ multiplex PCR, and TCRdb holds only the in-frame ones, with some missing. The data hold roughly 150,000 clones, with approximately 84% observed a single time. Study-wide findings and caveats: The study found Spike-specific TCR breadth and depth rose after two AZD1222 doses.

The CDR3 has 12 amino acids. The V and J ends lost 4 bases and 10 bases respectively, with 11 bases between them. Looked up from germline, CDR1 is MNHEY and CDR2 is SVGAGI. Regarding this clone: Its antigen is currently unknown.

The chain links TRBV6-5 to TRBJ1-3; D not certain. The receptor's source is an adult in good health. Source: peripheral blood, taken on day 0 of AZD1222 vaccination. CDR3 region: CASSSDGSTIYF. CDR3 sequence (DNA): TGTGCCAGCAGTTCGGACGGCTCGACCATATATTTT.